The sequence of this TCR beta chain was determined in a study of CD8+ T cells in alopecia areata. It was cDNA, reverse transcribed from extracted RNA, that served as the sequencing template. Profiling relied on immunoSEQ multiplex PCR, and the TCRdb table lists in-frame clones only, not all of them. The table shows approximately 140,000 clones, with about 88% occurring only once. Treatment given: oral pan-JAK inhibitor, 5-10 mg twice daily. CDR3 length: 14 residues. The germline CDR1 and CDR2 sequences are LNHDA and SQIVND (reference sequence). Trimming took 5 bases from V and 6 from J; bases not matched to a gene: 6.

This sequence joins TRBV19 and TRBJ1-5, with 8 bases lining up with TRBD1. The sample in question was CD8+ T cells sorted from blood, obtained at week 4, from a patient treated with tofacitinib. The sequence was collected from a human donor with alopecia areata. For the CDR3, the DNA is TGTGCCAGTAGTTACCAGGGGGCCAGTCAGCCCCAGCATTTT. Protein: CASSYQGASQPQHF.